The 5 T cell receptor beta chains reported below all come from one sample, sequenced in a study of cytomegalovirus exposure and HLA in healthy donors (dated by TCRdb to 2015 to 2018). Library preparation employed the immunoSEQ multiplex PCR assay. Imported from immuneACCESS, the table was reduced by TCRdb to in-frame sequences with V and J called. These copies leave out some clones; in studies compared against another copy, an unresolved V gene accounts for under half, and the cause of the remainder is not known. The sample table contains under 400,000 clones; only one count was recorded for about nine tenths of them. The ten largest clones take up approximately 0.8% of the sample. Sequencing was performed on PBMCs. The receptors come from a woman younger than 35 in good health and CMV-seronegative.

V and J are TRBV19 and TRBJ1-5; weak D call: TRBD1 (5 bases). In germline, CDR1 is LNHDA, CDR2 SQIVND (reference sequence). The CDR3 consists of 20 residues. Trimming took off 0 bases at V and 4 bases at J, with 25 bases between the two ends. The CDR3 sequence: CASSIDPPGRDELRNQPQHF. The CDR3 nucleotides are TGTGCCAGTAGTATAGATCCCCCGGGCAGGGATGAGTTAAGAAATCAGCCCCAGCATTTT.

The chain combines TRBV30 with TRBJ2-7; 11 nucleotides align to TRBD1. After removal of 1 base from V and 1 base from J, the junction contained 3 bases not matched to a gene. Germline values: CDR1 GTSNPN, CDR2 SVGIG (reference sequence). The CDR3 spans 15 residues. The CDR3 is CAWSGTGGLSYEQYF. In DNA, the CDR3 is TGTGCCTGGAGTGGGACAGGGGGCTTATCCTACGAGCAGTACTTC.

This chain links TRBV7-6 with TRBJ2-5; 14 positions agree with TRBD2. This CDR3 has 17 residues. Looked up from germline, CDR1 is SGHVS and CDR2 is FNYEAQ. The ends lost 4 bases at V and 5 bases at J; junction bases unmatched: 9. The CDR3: CASSSPTSGGARETQYF. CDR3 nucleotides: TGTGCCAGCAGCTCCCCGACTAGCGGGGGGGCCAGGGAGACCCAGTACTTC.

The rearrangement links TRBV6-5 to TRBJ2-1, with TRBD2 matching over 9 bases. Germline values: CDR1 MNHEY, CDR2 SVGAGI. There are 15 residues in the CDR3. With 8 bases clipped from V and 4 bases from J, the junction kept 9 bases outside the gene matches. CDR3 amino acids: CASHSGRALYNEQFF. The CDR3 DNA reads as TGTGCCAGCCATAGCGGGAGAGCGCTATACAATGAGCAGTTCTTC.

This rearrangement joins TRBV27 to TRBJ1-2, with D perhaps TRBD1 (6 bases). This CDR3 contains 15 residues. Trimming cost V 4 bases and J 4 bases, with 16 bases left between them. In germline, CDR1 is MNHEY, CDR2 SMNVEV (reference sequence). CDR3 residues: CASSSRLQGTYGYTF. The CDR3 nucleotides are TGTGCCAGCAGTTCGCGCCTACAGGGAACCTATGGCTACACCTTC.